The 20 T cell receptor beta chains below all came from one sample that was sequenced in a study of CD8 T cells in Susac syndrome. Random hexamers were used to reverse transcribe an amount of roughly 0.5 to 1 ug RNA. MiXCR, applied by TCRdb to the immunoSEQ multiplex PCR reads, yields one record per CDR3 protein. The repertoire includes some 110,000 distinct CDR3 sequences, 93% of them detected once, and approximately 0.093% sits in the top ten. Sequencing was done on a sample of CD4+ T cells from PBMCs. All receptors derive from a human donor with multiple sclerosis.

The chain joins TRBV3-1 to TRBJ2-3; D unresolved. Trimming left V 1 base short and J 2 bases short, with 7 bases between. Germline V gene lookup returns CDR1 LGHDT and CDR2 YNNKEL (reference sequence). This CDR3 is 14 amino acids long. The CDR3: CASSQGRVTDTQYF. The DNA of the CDR3 is TGTGCCAGCAGCCAAGGCCGGGTCACAGATACGCAGTATTTT.

CDR3 loop: CAWTRGQVLSGYTF. The CDR3 nucleotides are TGTGCCTGGACCAGGGGGCAGGTTCTGAGTGGCTACACCTTC. The chain is built from TRBV30 and TRBJ1-2, with 8 bases that match TRBD1. Germline CDR1 reads GTSNPN; CDR2 reads SVGIG (reference sequence). CDR3 length: 14 amino acids. V lost 4 bases and J lost 7; bases outside the gene matches: 11.

The CDR3 here is CASSYEGENSPLHF. In nucleotides, the CDR3 is TGTGCCAGCAGTTACGAAGGAGAGAACTCACCCCTCCACTTT. The V call is TRBV6-6, the J call TRBJ1-6, with D uncertain. The CDR3 spans 14 residues. Germline loops: CDR1 MNHNY, CDR2 SVGAGI (reference sequence). V shed 2 bases and J shed 10 bases, with 12 bases lying between them.

This chain connects TRBV20-1 to TRBJ1-2; D perhaps matches TRBD1 (5 bases). The CDR3 spans 14 residues. The ends were cut back, 2 bases at V and 6 bases at J, with 16 bases in the middle. Per the germline V gene, CDR1 is DFQATT and CDR2 is SNEGSKA (reference sequence). The CDR3 region is CSARSGSGGNGYTF. The CDR3 DNA reads TGCAGTGCTAGATCCGGTAGCGGGGGGAATGGCTACACCTTC.

The chain couples TRBV11-2 to TRBJ2-2; D is unresolved. V gave up 7 bases and J gave up 0 bases, with 6 bases separating them. CDR3 length: 13 residues. Germline CDR1 is SGHAT and CDR2 is FQNNGV. The CDR3 DNA sequence: TGTGCCAGCACCCCCACGAACACCGGGGAGCTGTTTTTT. It codes for CASTPTNTGELFF.

This chain connects TRBV6-2 or TRBV6-3 to TRBJ2-5; D may correspond to TRBD1 or TRBD2 (5 bases each). Germline V gives CDR1 MNHEY, CDR2 SVGEGT. V gave up 6 bases and J gave up 3 bases, with 14 bases separating them. CDR3 size: 14 residues. CDR3 in DNA: TGTGCCAGCAGCCGAACGGGGCAAAAAGAGACCCAGTACTTC. It translates to CASSRTGQKETQYF.

The CDR3 reads CGLGANYNSPLHF. DNA of the CDR3: TGCGGGCTGGGGGCCAACTATAATTCACCCCTCCACTTT. The chain has TRBV20-1 and TRBJ1-6, with D possibly matching TRBD1 (6 bases). The CDR3 consists of 13 residues. In germline, CDR1 is DFQATT, CDR2 SNEGSKA (reference sequence).

The rearrangement links TRBV20-1 to TRBJ2-3, with 11 nucleotides matching TRBD2. CDR3 length: 14 residues. The J segment lost 3 bases and the V segment lost 6 bases, leaving 5 bases of the junction unmatched. Germline CDR1 reads DFQATT; CDR2 reads SNEGSKA (reference sequence). CDR3: CSANLAGGTDTQYF. The CDR3 DNA reads TGCAGTGCCAACCTAGCGGGGGGAACAGATACGCAGTATTTT.

V gene TRBV29-1 combines with J gene TRBJ2-1; no clear D gene. V was shortened by 5 bases and J by 7 bases, with 15 bases between the two germline ends. The germline CDR1 and CDR2 sequences are SQVTM and ANQGSEA. This CDR3 is built from 13 residues. The CDR3 bases are TGCAGCGTTAGACCTACAGAACTAAATGAGCAGTTCTTC. The encoded protein is CSVRPTELNEQFF.

The chain is built from TRBV7-9 and TRBJ2-1; TRBD2 aligns across 15 bases. The V gene's germline CDR1 is SEHNR and CDR2 FQNEAQ (reference sequence). V shed 3 bases, J shed 0 bases, and the junction held 6 bases outside the gene matches. This CDR3 contains 19 residues. DNA for the CDR3: TGTGCCAGCAGCTTGGGGTGGACTAGCGGGGGGGCCTCCTACAATGAGCAGTTCTTC. It codes for CASSLGWTSGGASYNEQFF.

The V and J genes are TRBV20-1 and TRBJ1-6; D gene unclear. The CDR3 consists of 12 residues. Germline V gives CDR1 DFQATT, CDR2 SNEGSKA (reference sequence). V was pared by 0 bases and J by 7 bases, with 4 bases between. CDR3 region: CSARDSNSPLHF. The CDR3 coding sequence is TGCAGTGCTAGAGATTCCAATTCACCCCTCCACTTT.

The genes are TRBV7-2 and TRBJ1-2, with D unclear. The CDR3 covers 13 residues. The V gene lost 2 bases and the J gene lost 10 bases, with 14 bases spanning the gap. The germline gives CDR1 SGHTA, CDR2 FQGNSA. The CDR3 DNA sequence: TGTGCCAGCAGCTTATACAGCAGAATGGACTACACCTTC. Translated, it gives CASSLYSRMDYTF.

This chain connects TRBV23-1 to TRBJ1-1; 7 positions agree with TRBD1. TRBV23-1 is sorted into the ORF group, with uncertain function. The V and J ends lost 4 bases and 5 bases, in that order; junction bases with no gene match: 19. The CDR3 contains 18 residues. The CDR3 DNA sequence: TGCGCCAGCAGTCCCGGTCCACTACCGACAGGGTTGGGTACTGAAGCTTTCTTT. It encodes CASSPGPLPTGLGTEAFF.

V is TRBV4-3 and J is TRBJ2-3; 7 bases agree with TRBD2. This CDR3 is 17 amino acids long. V gave up 0 bases and J gave up 1 base; unmatched junction bases: 7. Germline values: CDR1 LGHNA, CDR2 YSLEER. The CDR3 protein is CASSQESRSGGTDTQYF. DNA of the CDR3: TGCGCCAGCAGCCAAGAGAGTCGAAGCGGGGGCACAGATACGCAGTATTTT.

This rearrangement joins TRBV2 to TRBJ1-2; no firm D call. The CDR3 spans 15 residues. Looked up from germline, CDR1 is SNHLY and CDR2 is FYNNEI. V lost 2 bases and J 8 bases, leaving 18 bases between the germline ends. CDR3 DNA sequence: TGTGCCAGCAGTGAAACCCAGAGGCAACCCAGGGGCTACACCTTC. Translation gives CASSETQRQPRGYTF.

The V and J genes are TRBV7-2 and TRBJ1-6, with D possibly being TRBD1 (5 bases). The germline V gene has CDR1 SGHTA and CDR2 FQGNSA. The CDR3 totals 13 residues. Trimming took off 5 bases at V and 7 bases at J, with 9 bases between the two ends. The CDR3 protein is CASSGGRNSPLHF. For the CDR3, the DNA is TGTGCCAGCAGCGGGGGGAGGAATTCACCCCTCCACTTT.

In nucleotides, the CDR3 is TGTGCCAGCAGCCGCTTTGGGTACGAGCAGTTCTTC. Its translation: CASSRFGYEQFF. This chain connects TRBV7-9 to TRBJ2-1; D not resolved. V shed 5 bases and J shed 10 bases, with 12 bases lying between them. CDR3 length: 12 residues. Germline CDR1 SEHNR, CDR2 FQNEAQ (reference sequence).

The chain couples TRBV7-3 to TRBJ1-2; 9 nucleotides line up with TRBD1. The CDR3 runs 14 residues. CDR1 is SGHTA and CDR2 is FQGTGA in the germline V gene. With V trimmed by 5 bases and J by 4 bases, 5 bases remained unmatched. CDR3 amino acids: CASSELGQGYGYTF. The CDR3 DNA sequence: TGTGCCAGCAGCGAATTGGGACAGGGCTATGGCTACACCTTC.

The chain employs TRBV29-1 and TRBJ1-5; D possibly corresponds to TRBD1 (5 bases). CDR1 is SQVTM and CDR2 is ANQGSEA in the germline V gene. The CDR3 runs 14 residues. Deletions cut 7 bases from V and 2 bases from J, with 15 bases between. As DNA, the CDR3 is TGCAGCGCCCGCACGGGGGGTGGCAATCAGCCCCAGCATTTT. Its protein is CSARTGGGNQPQHF.

The J gene is TRBJ2-3, the V gene TRBV18; D is possibly TRBD1 (6 bases). The V end was cut by 2 bases, the J end by 2 bases, with 11 bases between. Germline V gives CDR1 KGHSH, CDR2 LQKENI. There are 15 residues in the CDR3. The CDR3 protein is CASSPSQGPTDTQYF. CDR3 bases: TGTGCCAGCTCACCATCCCAGGGGCCCACAGATACGCAGTATTTT.